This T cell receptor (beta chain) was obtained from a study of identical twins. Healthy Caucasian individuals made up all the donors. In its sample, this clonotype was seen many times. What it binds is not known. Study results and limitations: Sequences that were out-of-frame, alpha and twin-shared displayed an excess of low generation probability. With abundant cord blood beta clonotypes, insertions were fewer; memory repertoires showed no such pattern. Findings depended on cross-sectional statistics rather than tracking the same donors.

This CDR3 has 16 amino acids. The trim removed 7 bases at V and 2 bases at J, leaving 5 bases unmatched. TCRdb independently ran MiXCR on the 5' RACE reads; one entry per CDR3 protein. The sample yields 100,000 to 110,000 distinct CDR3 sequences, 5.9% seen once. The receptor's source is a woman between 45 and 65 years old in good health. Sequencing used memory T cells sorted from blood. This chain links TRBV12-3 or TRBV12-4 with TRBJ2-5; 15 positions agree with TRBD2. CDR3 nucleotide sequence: TGTGCCAGCATATCTGGACTAGCGGGAGGGCAAGAGACCCAGTACTTC. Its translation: CASISGLAGGQETQYF.